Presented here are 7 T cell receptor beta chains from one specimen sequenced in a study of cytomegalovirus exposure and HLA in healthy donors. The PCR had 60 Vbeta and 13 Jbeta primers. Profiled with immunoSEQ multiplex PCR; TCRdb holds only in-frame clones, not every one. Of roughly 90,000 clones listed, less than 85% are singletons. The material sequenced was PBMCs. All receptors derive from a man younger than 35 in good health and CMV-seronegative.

The chain's CDR3 is CASSRGGQTYEQYF. The CDR3 nucleotides read TGTGCCAGCAGTCGAGGAGGTCAGACGTACGAGCAGTACTTC. The chain carries TRBV27 and TRBJ2-7; D is perhaps TRBD2 (5 bases). Trimming left V 5 bases short and J 4 bases short, with 15 bases between. From germline, CDR1 is MNHEY and CDR2 SMNVEV (reference sequence). This CDR3 spans 14 amino acids.

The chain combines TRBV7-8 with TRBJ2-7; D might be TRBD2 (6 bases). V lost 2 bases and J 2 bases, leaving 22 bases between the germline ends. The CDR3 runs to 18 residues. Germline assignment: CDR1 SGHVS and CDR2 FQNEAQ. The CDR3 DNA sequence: TGTGCCAGCAGCTTAAGCGGGCTCGCCCTTGAAAGTCCCTACGAGCAGTACTTC. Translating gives CASSLSGLALESPYEQYF.

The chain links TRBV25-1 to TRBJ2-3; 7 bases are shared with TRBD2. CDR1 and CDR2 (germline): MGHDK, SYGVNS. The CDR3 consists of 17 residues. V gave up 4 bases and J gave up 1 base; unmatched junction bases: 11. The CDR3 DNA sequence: TGTGCCAGCAGTGCCCCCTTTTGGGGGAGGGGCACAGATACGCAGTATTTT. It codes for CASSAPFWGRGTDTQYF.

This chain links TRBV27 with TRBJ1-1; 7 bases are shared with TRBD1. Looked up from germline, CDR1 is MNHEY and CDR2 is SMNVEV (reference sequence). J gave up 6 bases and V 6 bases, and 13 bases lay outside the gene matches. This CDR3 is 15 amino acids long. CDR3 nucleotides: TGTGCCAGCAGCTTAACGCGGACAGGTTGGTCTGAAGCTTTCTTT. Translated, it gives CASSLTRTGWSEAFF.

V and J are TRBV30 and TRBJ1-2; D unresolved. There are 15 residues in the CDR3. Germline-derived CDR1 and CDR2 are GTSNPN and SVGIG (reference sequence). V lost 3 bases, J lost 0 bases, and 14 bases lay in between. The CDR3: CAWREKGGANYGYTF. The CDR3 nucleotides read TGTGCCTGGAGGGAAAAGGGAGGAGCTAACTATGGCTACACCTTC.

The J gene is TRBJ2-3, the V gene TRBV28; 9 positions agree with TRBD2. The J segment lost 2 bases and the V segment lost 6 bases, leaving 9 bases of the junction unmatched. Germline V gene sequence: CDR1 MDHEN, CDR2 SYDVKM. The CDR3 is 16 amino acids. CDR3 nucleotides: TGTGCCAGCAGCCTCCTAGCGGGGTTATCCACAGATACGCAGTATTTT. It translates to CASSLLAGLSTDTQYF.

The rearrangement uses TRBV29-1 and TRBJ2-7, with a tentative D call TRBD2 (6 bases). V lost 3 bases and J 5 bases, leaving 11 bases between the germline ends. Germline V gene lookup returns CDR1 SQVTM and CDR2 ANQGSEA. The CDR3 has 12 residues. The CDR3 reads CSVDGAGNEQYF. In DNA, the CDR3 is TGCAGCGTTGATGGGGCGGGAAACGAGCAGTACTTC.